Each of the 10 T cell receptor beta chains below was sequenced from the same sample in a study of cytomegalovirus exposure and HLA in healthy donors. Researchers ran the PCR with 60 Vbeta and 13 Jbeta primers. Repertoires were generated with immunoSEQ multiplex PCR, while TCRdb's copy carries only in-frame clones and drops some. The sample includes some 180,000 clones, around 80% seen only once; the top ten take around 1.7%. Sequences were obtained from PBMCs. The receptor set was obtained from a young woman in good health and CMV-seronegative.

This clone was found once. The chain uses TRBV28 and TRBJ1-6; 8 nucleotides agree with TRBD1. V was clipped by 7 bases and J by 11 bases; unmatched bases: 10. CDR1 is MDHEN, CDR2 SYDVKM, per germline. The CDR3 runs to 14 residues. The CDR3 spells CASNPGQGMPPLHF. The CDR3 DNA is TGTGCCAGCAATCCCGGACAGGGTATGCCACCCCTCCACTTT.

The gene calls are TRBV18 and TRBJ2-1; no reliable D call. The CDR3 consists of 12 residues. Trimming stripped 3 bases from V and 6 bases from J, with 6 bases between. The V gene's germline CDR1 is KGHSH and CDR2 LQKENI. The CDR3 bases are TGTGCCAGCTCACCTAACACCAATGAGCAGTTCTTC. Residues: CASSPNTNEQFF.

This chain connects TRBV11-2 to TRBJ2-3; 11 nucleotides line up with TRBD2. V lost 2 bases, J lost 1 base, and 8 bases stayed unmatched. Germline V lookup: CDR1 SGHAT, CDR2 FQNNGV. The CDR3 contains 18 residues. For the CDR3, the DNA is TGTGCCAGCAGCTTACTGGTCCCGGGACTAGCGGGCACAGATACGCAGTATTTT. Translation gives CASSLLVPGLAGTDTQYF.

The chain combines TRBV9 with TRBJ2-1, with TRBD2 identical over 11 bases. The CDR3 covers 17 residues. Germline CDR1 and CDR2: SGDLS and YYNGEE. With 0 bases clipped from V and 3 bases from J, the junction kept 5 bases outside the gene matches. The CDR3 DNA sequence: TGTGCCAGCAGCGTAGGGGGAGGGACTAGCGGCTACAATGAGCAGTTCTTC. Translating gives CASSVGGGTSGYNEQFF.

This clone was recorded a few times. The V and J genes are TRBV4-3 and TRBJ2-7; TRBD2 matches at 13 bases. Germline lookup yields CDR1 LGHNA and CDR2 YSLEER. This CDR3 region has 17 residues. J was trimmed by 5 bases and V by 0 bases; bases with no gene match: 7. CDR3 protein: CASSQDPTSGRRNEQYF. CDR3 bases: TGCGCCAGCAGCCAAGATCCGACTAGCGGGAGGAGAAACGAGCAGTACTTC.

This clone has only a few counts. The V call is TRBV4-3, the J call TRBJ2-1, with 7 bases aligning to TRBD2. The CDR3 consists of 14 residues. Germline loops: CDR1 LGHNA, CDR2 YSLEER. Trimming cost V 2 bases and J 7 bases; bases outside gene matches: 5. In DNA, the CDR3 is TGCGCCAGCAGCCAATGGACTAGTCAGAATGAGCAGTTCTTC. Translating gives CASSQWTSQNEQFF.

The chain couples TRBV7-9 to TRBJ1-1; 10 bases are shared with TRBD1. The length of the CDR3 is 15 residues. The V gene end was trimmed by 5 bases and the J gene end by 9 bases; junction bases not matched to a gene: 12. CDR1 is SEHNR and CDR2 is FQNEAQ in the germline V gene (reference sequence). The CDR3 protein is CASSQFGTGEIQAFF. The DNA for the CDR3 is TGTGCCAGCAGCCAATTCGGGACAGGGGAAATCCAAGCTTTCTTT.

The chain is built from TRBV7-6 and TRBJ2-5; D perhaps matches TRBD1 (6 bases). The end of the DNA fits TRBJ2-7 better, so the J call may be wrong. This CDR3 comprises 13 residues. Germline V gene sequence: CDR1 SGHVS, CDR2 FNYEAQ. The chain's CDR3 is CASSLTGNYEQYF. The CDR3 DNA sequence: TGTGCCAGCAGCTTAACAGGGAACTACGAGCAGTACTTC.

The rearrangement joins TRBV29-1 to TRBJ2-4, with D possibly TRBD1 on 5 matching bases. Germline-derived CDR1 and CDR2 are SQVTM and ANQGSEA. CDR3 length equals 15 residues. V was pared by 5 bases and J by 11 bases, with 25 bases between. The CDR3 here is CSVPSRRQRLSLQYF. The CDR3 DNA reads TGCAGCGTTCCCTCCCGGCGACAGAGATTGTCCCTTCAGTACTTC.

The chain is built from TRBV12-2 and TRBJ2-5; the DNA was not compared with TRBD2, the D call given in the table. TRBV12-2 is marked as a pseudogene. This CDR3 has 16 residues. CDR3 amino acids: CASRSRTSGPQETQYF. CDR3 DNA: TGTGCAAGTCGCTCCAGGACTAGCGGGCCACAAGAGACCCAGTACTTC.